This T cell receptor (beta chain) derives from a study of blood T cell repertoires in COVID-19. Study details: Sample material is recorded as cDNA or gDNA derived from T cells, B-cell-depleted T cells, or PBMCs.

In the authors' methods: Nucleated cell counts were estimated from reference gene primer amplification. Clones were sequenced by immunoSEQ multiplex PCR, and TCRdb holds only the in-frame ones, with some missing. For V, J and clone size, that table is used; D and trimming come from the DNA. The table lists approximately 120,000 clones, around 82% of them singletons, with 17% in the top ten. The CDR3 totals 15 residues. Germline CDR1 and CDR2: SGHRS and YFSETQ. V trimming: 4 bases; J trimming: 6 bases; junction bases outside the gene matches: 10. Seattle participants joined during active infection and were tracked over time.

This sequence joins TRBV5-1 and TRBJ2-4; TRBD1 aligns across 7 bases. Sample: peripheral blood. This sequence was found in a man aged 25 to 45 with COVID-19, enrolled during active disease. This CDR3 is CASSGGQSIGNIQYF. The CDR3 DNA sequence: TGCGCCAGCAGCGGGGGACAGTCTATTGGAAACATTCAGTACTTC.